The next 27 T cell receptor beta chains were all read from a single sample in a study of brain T cells in children with intractable seizures. Using immunoSEQ multiplex PCR, the repertoire was profiled, and TCRdb retains in-frame clones only, with some absent. The table records under 400,000 clones, 93% of them present only once. This sample's time point: blood from clinic visit 5 months post-surgery; TSC patient then seizure free. The sequencing here drew on peripheral blood, taken roughly 5 months after surgery. These receptors were obtained from a boy in the first two years of life with tuberous sclerosis and intractable seizures.

This clone occurred a few times. The chain combines TRBV6-5 with TRBJ1-1; D call uncertain. Germline CDR1 and CDR2: MNHEY and SVGAGI. The CDR3 length is 13 residues. Trimming stripped 0 bases from V and 6 bases from J, with 8 bases between. DNA for the CDR3: TGTGCCAGCAGTTACTCGAAGGACGCTGAAGCTTTCTTT. Translated, it gives CASSYSKDAEAFF.

This chain joins TRBV19 and TRBJ2-3; perhaps TRBD2 as D (6 bases). V was shortened by 3 bases and J by 11 bases, with 21 bases between the two germline ends. This CDR3 has 15 residues. CDR1 LNHDA and CDR2 SQIVND come from the germline V gene (reference sequence). As DNA, the CDR3 is TGTGCCAGTAGTATCTTTACTACCTCCCGGGGGAGGCAGTATTTT. Amino acids: CASSIFTTSRGRQYF.

This chain links TRBV9 with TRBJ1-4, with a possible D match to TRBD1 (6 bases). Germline V gene lookup returns CDR1 SGDLS and CDR2 YYNGEE. V gave up 0 bases and J gave up 10 bases, with 10 bases separating them. There are 13 residues in the CDR3. The DNA of the CDR3 is TGTGCCAGCAGCGTAGAACAGGGAGGAAAACTGTTTTTT. Translated, it gives CASSVEQGGKLFF.

The rearrangement links TRBV7-9 to TRBJ1-2; D is perhaps TRBD1 (5 bases). Germline CDR1 and CDR2: SEHNR and FQNEAQ (reference sequence). V was clipped by 0 bases and J by 5 bases, with 10 bases between them. The CDR3 sequence is 14 residues long. Here the CDR3 DNA reads TGTGCCAGCAGCTTAGCCGGGACGGCGTATGGCTACACCTTC. This encodes CASSLAGTAYGYTF.

The chain couples TRBV21-1 to TRBJ2-1; TRBD2, as called in the table, went unchecked against the DNA. TRBV21-1 represents a pseudogene. The CDR3 length is 15 residues. For the CDR3, the DNA is TGTGCCAGCAGCAAGGGGACTAGCGGGCCTAATGAGCAGTTCTTC. This gives the protein CASSKGTSGPNEQFF.

The rearrangement joins TRBV20-1 to TRBJ2-7; no reliable D call. Germline assignment: CDR1 DFQATT and CDR2 SNEGSKA (reference sequence). Trimming took 1 base from V and 3 from J, leaving 4 bases between them. The CDR3 is made up of 11 amino acids. CDR3 amino acids: CSARVVYEQYF. In DNA, the CDR3 is TGCAGTGCTAGAGTTGTCTACGAGCAGTACTTC.

This chain links TRBV25-1 with TRBJ1-2; D possibly corresponds to TRBD1 (6 bases). The germline V gene encodes CDR1 MGHDK and CDR2 SYGVNS. The germline V and J ends were trimmed by 7 bases and 1 base, with 13 bases remaining between them. The CDR3 is 14 residues long. For the CDR3, the DNA is TGTGCCAGCAAAACAGGGACCCATAACTATGGCTACACCTTC. This encodes CASKTGTHNYGYTF.

This chain connects TRBV3-1 (or the pseudogene TRBV3-2) to TRBJ2-2; D gene unclear. The CDR3 spans 19 residues. Germline-derived CDR1 and CDR2 are LGHDT and YNNKEL (reference sequence). V lost 0 bases and J 1 base, leaving 18 bases between the germline ends. The CDR3 loop reads CASSQDALPSTRNTGELFF. As DNA, the CDR3 is TGTGCCAGCAGCCAAGATGCGCTCCCCAGTACAAGGAACACCGGGGAGCTGTTTTTT.

This chain uses TRBV6-5 with TRBJ1-6; TRBD1 matches at 8 bases. There are 13 residues in the CDR3. Trimming took 6 bases from V and 14 from J; bases not matched to a gene: 9. Germline V gives CDR1 MNHEY, CDR2 SVGAGI. CDR3 in amino acids: CASSGQGVSTLHF. The CDR3 coding sequence is TGTGCCAGCAGCGGACAGGGAGTTAGTACCCTCCACTTT.

This chain links TRBV9 with TRBJ2-3, with a possible D match to TRBD1 (6 bases). This CDR3 region has 17 residues. V was shortened by 3 bases and J by 1 base, with 18 bases between the two germline ends. Germline CDR1 SGDLS, CDR2 YYNGEE. CDR3 nucleotides: TGTGCCAGCAGCGCCCCGGTGAGGGGGTACGGCACAGATACGCAGTATTTT. Protein: CASSAPVRGYGTDTQYF.

The rearrangement uses TRBV30 and TRBJ1-6, with D uncertain. V was cut by 4 bases and J by 7 bases, with 11 bases left in between. Germline assignment: CDR1 GTSNPN and CDR2 SVGIG (reference sequence). The CDR3 covers 13 residues. The CDR3 region is CAWTGAFNSPLHF. The DNA of the CDR3 is TGTGCCTGGACAGGTGCCTTCAATTCACCCCTCCACTTT.

The rearrangement links TRBV13 to TRBJ1-4; D uncertain. The CDR3 runs to 14 residues. Trimming left V 1 base short and J 8 bases short, with 11 bases between. Germline CDR1 and CDR2: PRHDT and FYEKMQ (reference sequence). CDR3 DNA sequence: TGTGCCAGCAGCTTAGTACCTTCTGGGGAAAAACTGTTTTTT. Its translation is CASSLVPSGEKLFF.

The rearrangement joins TRBV6-5 to TRBJ1-3, with D unresolved. CDR3 size: 16 residues. V gave up 2 bases and J gave up 0 bases, with 11 bases separating them. Germline V lookup: CDR1 MNHEY, CDR2 SVGAGI. The CDR3 coding sequence is TGTGCCAGCAGTTACCGGCCCTCCGGCTCTGGAAACACCATATATTTT. Translation: CASSYRPSGSGNTIYF.

The gene calls are TRBV9 and TRBJ2-1; 10 bases fit TRBD1. This CDR3 region has 15 residues. Per the germline V gene, CDR1 is SGDLS and CDR2 is YYNGEE. With V trimmed by 0 bases and J by 4 bases, 1 base remained unmatched. The CDR3 is CASSVGTGGYNEQFF. In DNA, the CDR3 is TGTGCCAGCAGCGTAGGGACAGGGGGTTACAATGAGCAGTTCTTC.

The gene calls are TRBV9 and TRBJ2-2, with 7 positions matching TRBD1. V was clipped by 3 bases and J by 6 bases; unmatched bases: 11. Germline assignment: CDR1 SGDLS and CDR2 YYNGEE. The length of the CDR3 is 16 residues. The CDR3 DNA sequence: TGTGCCAGCAGCGCCAATCAAATTCAGGGGGCCGGGGAGCTGTTTTTT. Translation gives CASSANQIQGAGELFF.

The chain employs TRBV5-6 and TRBJ1-1; no clear D gene. There are 15 residues in the CDR3. Germline values: CDR1 SGHDT, CDR2 YYEEEE. Trimming stripped 4 bases from V and 4 bases from J, with 17 bases between. CDR3 sequence: CASSPATPWGTEAFF. The CDR3 DNA follows: TGTGCCAGCAGCCCCGCGACCCCCTGGGGCACTGAAGCTTTCTTT.

The J gene is TRBJ1-4, the V gene TRBV4-1, with D hard to call. Per the germline V gene, CDR1 is MGHRA and CDR2 is YSYEKL. The CDR3 runs to 15 residues. Trimming stripped 0 bases from V and 8 bases from J, with 13 bases between. As DNA, the CDR3 is TGCGCCAGCAGCCAAGATCTGTGGGGAGTCGAAAAACTGTTTTTT. This encodes CASSQDLWGVEKLFF.

This chain uses TRBV19 with TRBJ2-1; D uncertain. Germline assignment: CDR1 LNHDA and CDR2 SQIVND (reference sequence). The length of the CDR3 is 14 residues. Trimming removed 0 bases from V and 11 bases from J, with 14 bases in between. CDR3 DNA sequence: TGTGCCAGTAGTATAGATTTAGCACAGCCAAAGCAGTTCTTC. Translated, it gives CASSIDLAQPKQFF.

This clone appeared a few times. The chain uses TRBV2 and TRBJ2-7; D is unclear. CDR1 and CDR2 (germline): SNHLY, FYNNEI. CDR3 length: 13 amino acids. V was cut by 6 bases and J by 5 bases, with 14 bases left in between. CDR3 protein: CASRSIFSNEQYF. In nucleotides, the CDR3 is TGTGCCAGCAGGTCGATATTCTCAAACGAGCAGTACTTC.

The J gene is TRBJ2-1, the V gene TRBV7-8, with D unresolved. The germline gives CDR1 SGHVS, CDR2 FQNEAQ. V lost 6 bases to trimming and J lost 0 bases, with 12 bases between them. The CDR3 extends over 15 amino acids. Written as DNA, the CDR3 is TGTGCCAGCAGGGCAGGCCGCCTCTCCTACAATGAGCAGTTCTTC. Protein: CASRAGRLSYNEQFF.

The chain uses TRBV4-2 and TRBJ1-1, with TRBD1 as a possible D gene (6 bases). V dropped 1 base and J dropped 3 bases, with 18 bases sitting between them. Germline CDR1 and CDR2: LGHNA and YNFKEQ. CDR3 length: 17 residues. The CDR3 region has the DNA TGTGCCAGCAGCCAAGTTTGGGGGGGCAAGAGTCACACTGAAGCTTTCTTT. Translation: CASSQVWGGKSHTEAFF.

The rearrangement joins TRBV5-1 to TRBJ1-2; no reliable D call. V lost 4 bases and J lost 5, with 18 bases in between. The CDR3 spans 15 residues. In germline, CDR1 is SGHRS, CDR2 YFSETQ. The CDR3 sequence: CASSQSSRGGYGYTF. The DNA of the CDR3 is TGCGCCAGCAGCCAATCCTCGCGGGGAGGATATGGCTACACCTTC.

The rearrangement uses TRBV7-9 and TRBJ2-7; D remains unclear. The CDR3 totals 13 residues. The V end lost 4 bases, the J end lost 2 bases, and 9 bases lay between the germline ends. Germline V lookup: CDR1 SEHNR, CDR2 FQNEAQ (reference sequence). Here the CDR3 reads CASSSWTTYEQYF. The CDR3 nucleotides read TGTGCCAGCAGCTCCTGGACCACCTACGAGCAGTACTTC. The full variable domain, with the rest looked up from reference TRBV7-9 and TRBJ2-7, is DTGVSQNPRHKITKRGQNVTFRCDPISEHNRLYWYRQTLGQGPEFLTYFQNEAQLEKSRLLSDRFSAERPKGSFSTLEIQRTEQGDSAMYLCASSSWTTYEQYFGPGTRLTVT.

This chain joins TRBV11-3 and TRBJ2-1; 8 positions agree with TRBD2. CDR1 is SGHNT and CDR2 is YENEEA in the germline V gene. The CDR3 loop spans 15 amino acids. V shed 3 bases and J 4 bases; nucleotides not matched to a gene: 5. CDR3 loop: CASSFESGSYNEQFF. In nucleotides, the CDR3 is TGTGCCAGCAGCTTCGAGAGCGGGAGTTACAATGAGCAGTTCTTC.

This clone has only one observation. The V call is TRBV20-1, the J call TRBJ2-7; a possible D gene is TRBD1 (6 bases). CDR3 length: 12 amino acids. Trimming cost V 3 bases and J 3 bases, with 9 bases left between them. From germline, CDR1 is DFQATT and CDR2 SNEGSKA (reference sequence). CDR3 nucleotides: TGCAGTGCTAGTGACAGGATCTACGAGCAGTACTTC. Protein: CSASDRIYEQYF.

J is TRBJ1-1 and V is TRBV5-1, with 12 bases lining up with TRBD1. Trimming cost V 2 bases and J 0 bases; bases outside gene matches: 5. The CDR3 extends over 17 amino acids. The germline CDR1 and CDR2 sequences are SGHRS and YFSETQ. The CDR3 DNA follows: TGCGCCAGCAGCTTCCTCGGGACAGGGGGCCTGAACACTGAAGCTTTCTTT. Its translation: CASSFLGTGGLNTEAFF. Drawing the rest from reference TRBV5-1 and TRBJ1-1, the complete variable domain is KAGVTQTPRYLIKTRGQQVTLSCSPISGHRSVSWYQQTPGQGLQFLFEYFSETQRNKGNFPGRFSGRQFSNSRSEMNVSTLELGDSALYLCASSFLGTGGLNTEAFFGQGTRLTVV.

This clone has more than one count but fewer than ten. The CDR3 bases are TGTGCCAGCACCCCAGGGGCGTATTCACCCCTCCACTTT. Translated, it gives CASTPGAYSPLHF. The chain recombines TRBV4-2 with TRBJ1-6; perhaps TRBD1 as D (6 bases). The germline V gene encodes CDR1 LGHNA and CDR2 YNFKEQ. The CDR3 has 13 amino acids. V dropped 7 bases and J dropped 8 bases, with 12 bases sitting between them.